This T cell receptor (beta chain) was documented in a study of T cell responses to AZD1222 COVID-19 vaccine. About the study: Samples with a second dose at about 4 or about 12 weeks were pooled together.

Clones were read by immunoSEQ multiplex PCR, and TCRdb kept only the in-frame ones, dropping some. The sample shows some 55,000 clones, nearly 90% of them seen only once. With 4 bases clipped from V and 5 bases from J, the junction kept 6 bases outside the gene matches. There are 15 residues in the CDR3. The V gene's germline CDR1 is SGHRS and CDR2 YFSETQ. The source was peripheral blood, collected on day 0 of AZD1222 vaccination. This TCR was sampled from an adult in good health. J is TRBJ2-2 and V is TRBV5-1; 9 bases match TRBD1. The CDR3 is CASSTNRGRTGELFF. The CDR3, as DNA: TGCGCCAGCAGCACCAACAGGGGGCGTACCGGGGAGCTGTTTTTT.